The sequence of this TCR beta chain was determined in a study of OX40 agonist ivuxolimab in advanced cancers. Study in general: Ivuxolimab, an agonistic anti-OX40 (CD134) antibody, was given to patients.

V lost 3 bases and J lost 0, with 15 bases in between. This CDR3 spans 16 amino acids. In germline, CDR1 is MDHEN, CDR2 SYDVKM. Some clones are missing from TCRdb's copy, which holds only in-frame ones; the method was immunoSEQ multiplex PCR. The repertoire has approximately 54,000 clones, around 90% of them found once; the top ten carry about 9%. The sequencing used CD4+ or CD8+ T cells sorted from blood, collected in a trial of the OX40 agonist ivuxolimab. The receptor was derived from an adult with an advanced solid tumor such as melanoma, head and neck, liver or kidney cancer. The chain joins TRBV28 to TRBJ2-7, with D tentatively TRBD1 or TRBD2 (5 bases each). The CDR3 DNA sequence: TGTGCCAGCAGTTTTATTGGGGGACCCAGCTCCTACGAGCAGTACTTC. Translating it yields CASSFIGGPSSYEQYF. The whole variable domain, filled in from reference TRBV28 and TRBJ2-7, reads DVKVTQSSRYLVKRTGEKVFLECVQDMDHENMFWYRQDPGLGLRLIYFSYDVKMKEKGDIPEGYSVSREKKERFSLILESASTNQTSMYLCASSFIGGPSSYEQYFGPGTRLTVT.